This is a list of T cell receptor beta chains from one sample in a study of shared clonotypes between healthy human individuals. Clones were sequenced by immunoSEQ multiplex PCR, and TCRdb holds only the in-frame ones, with some missing. The sample carries 950,000 to 1,100,000 clones, roughly 75% recorded once. The sequenced material came from memory CD4+ T cells sorted from blood. These receptors were taken from a man aged 18 to 29 in good health. The CDR3 runs from the conserved cysteine through the conserved F or W. The D gene is left open where the match is weak. The size field is filled for only some rows; it gives once, few, many or a size class.

J gene	clone size	D gene	V gene	CDR3 protein	CDR3 DNA
TRBJ2-3	-	TRBD1	TRBV5-1	CASSIPLQGRTDTQYF	TGCGCCAGCAGCATCCCCCTACAGGGGCGCACAGATACGCAGTATTTT
TRBJ1-5	-	-	TRBV10-3	CAIAPRLDQPQHF	TGTGCCATCGCGCCAAGGCTTGATCAGCCCCAGCATTTT
TRBJ2-1	-	-	TRBV5-6	CASSWSRIAQQFF	TGTGCCAGCAGCTGGAGCAGAATAGCGCAGCAGTTCTTC
TRBJ2-7	-	-	TRBV11-2	CASSLDTRYEQYF	TGTGCCAGCAGCTTAGATACCCGTTACGAGCAGTACTTC
TRBJ2-5	-	TRBD1	TRBV7-9	CASSRRGTGQETQYF	TGTGCCAGCAGCAGACGCGGGACAGGCCAAGAGACCCAGTACTTC
TRBJ2-5	-	-	TRBV6-1	CASSRETQYF	TGTGCCAGCAGTCGAGAGACCCAGTACTTC
TRBJ2-2	-	-	TRBV7-6	CASSLGRQSELFF	TGTGCCAGCAGCTTAGGTAGACAGAGTGAGCTGTTTTTT
TRBJ2-7	-	TRBD2	TRBV11-1	CASSSRLAGVSYEQYF	TGTGCCAGCAGCTCCCGACTAGCGGGGGTCTCCTACGAGCAGTACTTC
TRBJ2-7	-	-	TRBV9	CASSVVWDYEQYF	TGTGCCAGCAGCGTGGTTTGGGACTACGAGCAGTACTTC
TRBJ1-1	-	TRBD1	TRBV5-1	CASSWGLGQGSTEAFF	TGCGCCAGCAGCTGGGGCCTTGGACAGGGGTCCACTGAAGCTTTCTTT
TRBJ1-4	-	-	TRBV11-2	CASSLGRALNEKLFF	TGTGCCAGCAGCTTAGGAAGGGCCTTAAATGAAAAACTGTTTTTT
TRBJ1-3	-	-	TRBV18	CASSPSTGYGNTIYF	TGTGCCAGCTCTCCGAGTACAGGGTACGGAAACACCATATATTTT
TRBJ1-3	-	-	TRBV30	CAWSQPGEGRNTIYF	TGTGCCTGGAGTCAGCCAGGTGAGGGAAGAAACACCATATATTTT
TRBJ2-7	-	TRBD1	TRBV7-2	CASYNPNRGSYEQYF	TGTGCCAGCTACAACCCCAACAGGGGGTCCTACGAGCAGTACTTC
TRBJ2-7	-	-	TRBV28	CASSEQGYEQYF	TGTGCCAGCTCGGAACAGGGTTATGAGCAGTACTTC
TRBJ2-2	-	TRBD1	TRBV27	CATRLEDRGTGELFF	TGTGCCACCAGATTAGAGGACAGGGGTACCGGGGAGCTGTTTTTT
TRBJ1-2	few	TRBD1	TRBV2	CASSTDRGQNYGYTF	TGTGCCAGCAGTACTGACAGGGGCCAAAACTATGGCTACACCTTC
TRBJ1-1	-	-	TRBV5-1	CASRWGNTEAFF	TGCGCCAGCAGATGGGGGAACACTGAAGCTTTCTTT
TRBJ1-1	-	-	TRBV27	CATHSVNTEAFF	TGTGCCACACACAGTGTGAACACTGAAGCTTTCTTT
TRBJ1-5	few	-	TRBV4-1	CASSQDEIQPQHF	TGCGCCAGCAGCCAAGACGAGATTCAGCCCCAGCATTTT
TRBJ1-1	few	-	TRBV6-1	CASITRDPNTEAFF	TGTGCCAGCATTACCCGGGACCCGAACACTGAAGCTTTCTTT
TRBJ2-3	few	-	TRBV25-1	CASSDSVTQYF	TGTGCCAGCAGTGATTCAGTTACGCAGTATTTT
TRBJ2-1	once	TRBD1	TRBV27	CASRIQGVVYNEQFF	TGTGCCAGCAGAATTCAGGGGGTGGTCTACAATGAGCAGTTCTTC
TRBJ2-3	-	-	TRBV2	CASTRTETHTDTQYF	TGTGCCAGCACCCGGACGGAGACACACACAGATACGCAGTATTTT
TRBJ2-1	-	-	TRBV5-4	CASSLTAAFYNEQFF	TGTGCCAGCAGCTTAACGGCCGCCTTTTACAATGAGCAGTTCTTC
TRBJ1-4	once	TRBD1	TRBV7-9	CASSSDRGLPKLFF	TGTGCCAGCAGCTCGGACAGGGGGCTACCGAAACTGTTTTTT
TRBJ2-7	-	-	TRBV27	CAGPGVAQSYF	TGTGCCGGGCCCGGGGTCGCTCAGTCGTACTTC
TRBJ1-2	-	-	TRBV27	CASSPSEGGGGYTF	TGTGCCAGCAGTCCCTCAGAGGGAGGGGGTGGCTACACCTTC
TRBJ2-7	-	-	TRBV10-3	CAISRDTTYEQYF	TGTGCCATCAGCCGGGACACAACCTACGAGCAGTACTTC
TRBJ1-5	-	-	TRBV19	CASSPGAGGNQPQHF	TGTGCCAGTAGCCCGGGGGCGGGTGGCAATCAGCCCCAGCATTTT
TRBJ2-7	-	-	TRBV4-2	CASSIGQNYEQYF	TGTGCCAGCAGCATAGGACAGAACTACGAGCAGTACTTC
TRBJ2-3	-	TRBD2	TRBV10-2	CASSEPRLAGVLTDTQYF	TGCGCCAGCAGTGAGCCAAGACTAGCGGGAGTTCTGACAGATACGCAGTATTTT
TRBJ2-1	-	-	TRBV10-1	CASSESDWINEQFF	TGCGCCAGCAGTGAGTCGGACTGGATCAATGAGCAGTTCTTC
TRBJ1-1	-	-	TRBV6-1	CASKVAELTTEAFF	TGTGCCAGCAAGGTGGCAGAGCTGACCACTGAAGCTTTCTTT
TRBJ2-1	-	-	TRBV11-3	CASSLGPAFEQFF	TGTGCCAGCAGCTTAGGACCGGCTTTTGAGCAGTTCTTC
TRBJ1-1	-	-	TRBV19	CASSSTGWDTEAFF	TGTGCCAGTAGCTCAACAGGGTGGGATACTGAAGCTTTCTTT
TRBJ2-5	few	-	TRBV9	CASSLQQGSSGTQYF	TGTGCCAGCAGCCTCCAACAGGGTTCGTCGGGAACCCAGTACTTC
TRBJ1-1	once	-	TRBV6-1	CASSEHGRDAFF	TGTGCCAGCAGTGAACACGGCAGAGACGCTTTCTTT
TRBJ2-3	-	-	TRBV18	CASLQGGTDTQYF	TGTGCCAGCTTACAGGGAGGCACAGATACGCAGTATTTT
TRBJ2-3	-	TRBD1	TRBV5-6	CASSLVGTGSDTQYF	TGTGCCAGCAGCTTGGTGGGGACAGGGTCAGATACGCAGTATTTT
TRBJ2-1	-	-	TRBV6-4	CASSDIASGEQFF	TGTGCCAGCAGTGACATAGCGTCGGGCGAGCAGTTCTTC
TRBJ1-3	-	-	TRBV10-3	CAISERTLDSGNTIYF	TGTGCCATCAGTGAAAGAACGCTCGACTCTGGAAACACCATATATTTT
TRBJ2-2	-	-	TRBV5-1	CASSLGIGETGELFF	TGCGCCAGCAGCTTGGGAATCGGTGAGACCGGGGAGCTGTTTTTT
TRBJ2-7	-	-	TRBV27	CASARPPYEQYF	TGTGCCAGCGCCAGGCCGCCCTACGAGCAGTACTTC
TRBJ1-6	-	TRBD1	TRBV27	CASSRWGQTYNSPLHF	TGTGCCAGCAGCCGATGGGGACAGACTTATAATTCACCCCTCCACTTT
TRBJ1-6	-	-	TRBV6-5	CASRGFLVSPLHF	TGTGCCAGCAGGGGATTCTTAGTGTCACCCCTCCACTTT
TRBJ1-1	-	TRBD1	TRBV10-1	CASSIQGHTEAFF	TGCGCCAGCAGTATACAGGGGCACACTGAAGCTTTCTTT
TRBJ1-1	-	TRBD1	TRBV6-1	CASSEYWDRAEAFF	TGTGCCAGCAGTGAATATTGGGACAGGGCAGAAGCTTTCTTT
TRBJ2-3	few	TRBD2	TRBV5-6	CASSLRGSGRGSDTQYF	TGTGCCAGCAGCTTGAGGGGTAGCGGGAGAGGATCAGATACGCAGTATTTT
TRBJ1-1	-	-	TRBV7-9	CATGGRNTEAFF	TGTGCCACCGGAGGGAGAAACACTGAAGCTTTCTTT
TRBJ1-6	-	-	TRBV5-1	CASSLDRFLSPLHF	TGCGCCAGCAGCTTGGATCGGTTCCTTTCACCCCTCCACTTT
TRBJ2-5	-	-	TRBV7-2	CASSLPPGTQYF	TGTGCCAGCTCTCTTCCCCCTGGTACCCAGTACTTC
TRBJ2-3	-	-	TRBV10-3	CAIRPGATDTQYF	TGTGCCATCCGCCCAGGGGCCACAGATACGCAGTATTTT
TRBJ1-2	-	TRBD1	TRBV5-6	CASSVGQGAGGYTF	TGTGCCAGCAGCGTGGGACAGGGGGCGGGTGGCTACACCTTC
TRBJ1-2	many	-	TRBV7-9	CASSLQVGLRYTF	TGTGCCAGCAGCCTCCAAGTGGGGCTGCGCTACACCTTC
TRBJ2-7	-	-	TRBV5-4	CASSLAGGSNEQYF	TGTGCCAGCAGCTTGGCGGGGGGCTCCAACGAGCAGTACTTC
TRBJ2-3	-	-	TRBV2	CASNADTQYF	TGTGCCAGCAATGCAGATACGCAGTATTTT
TRBJ1-2	many	-	TRBV14	CASSQGPRGGYTF	TGTGCCAGCAGCCAAGGACCTCGTGGTGGCTACACCTTC
TRBJ2-7	-	TRBD1	TRBV19	CASSPTDRVGYEQYF	TGTGCCAGTAGTCCGACGGACAGGGTAGGGTACGAGCAGTACTTC